These 29 T cell receptor beta chains were all obtained from the same sample, sequenced in a study of T cell changes during pregnancy in multiple sclerosis. Sequencing used immunoSEQ multiplex PCR; TCRdb keeps in-frame clones, though not all of them. The sample gives about 19,000 clones, around 90% of which show up once; roughly 6% is in the top ten. The material sequenced was CD8+ T cells from peripheral blood mononuclear cells, taken after pregnancy. The receptors were gathered from a female donor in good health, enrolled as a control in a pregnancy study.

The chain combines TRBV19 with TRBJ1-1; D not resolved. Germline V lookup: CDR1 LNHDA, CDR2 SQIVND (reference sequence). The CDR3 extends over 13 amino acids. V was cut by 7 bases and J by 2 bases, with 11 bases left in between. CDR3 protein: CASKEGFNTEAFF. CDR3 nucleotides: TGTGCCAGTAAGGAGGGCTTTAACACTGAAGCTTTCTTT.

V gene TRBV27 combines with J gene TRBJ2-1, with TRBD2 matching 10 bases. CDR1 is MNHEY and CDR2 is SMNVEV in the germline V gene (reference sequence). V shed 6 bases, J shed 1 base, and the junction held 9 bases outside the gene matches. The CDR3 is made up of 17 amino acids. Here the CDR3 reads CASSYHWTSGSYNEQFF. The CDR3 DNA sequence: TGTGCCAGCAGCTACCATTGGACTAGCGGATCCTACAATGAGCAGTTCTTC.

The CDR3 is CASSLVSAREKAEAFF. The CDR3 nucleotides are TGTGCCAGCAGCTTGGTATCGGCCAGGGAAAAAGCTGAAGCTTTCTTT. V is TRBV5-6 and J is TRBJ1-1; possible D gene TRBD1, 5 bases. Trimming pared 0 bases from V and 6 bases from J, leaving 18 bases between. The germline V gene has CDR1 SGHDT and CDR2 YYEEEE. The CDR3 sequence is 16 residues long.

This clone was picked up one time. This chain connects TRBV5-6 to TRBJ1-1, with D perhaps matching TRBD1 (5 bases). V was trimmed by 4 bases and J by 5 bases, leaving 9 bases between them. The CDR3 contains 12 residues. Germline assignment: CDR1 SGHDT and CDR2 YYEEEE. CDR3 residues: CASSPGRTEAFF. The CDR3 DNA sequence: TGTGCCAGCAGCCCAGGGCGAACTGAAGCTTTCTTT.

The table lists this clone with a count of one. The V and J genes are TRBV27 and TRBJ1-1; D not certain. Deletions cut 4 bases from V and 1 base from J, with 10 bases between. This CDR3 contains 14 residues. Germline CDR1 and CDR2: MNHEY and SMNVEV (reference sequence). CDR3 DNA sequence: TGTGCCAGCAGTTCTCCAGGATGGAACACTGAAGCTTTCTTT. Protein sequence: CASSSPGWNTEAFF.

The chain recombines TRBV25-1 with TRBJ1-1, with 8 bases identical to TRBD1. V was pared by 2 bases and J by 1 base, with 3 bases of the junction left unmatched. The CDR3 sequence is 15 residues long. Germline V gene lookup returns CDR1 MGHDK and CDR2 SYGVNS. The CDR3 bases are TGTGCCAGCAGTGAAGCGGACAGGGCGAACACTGAAGCTTTCTTT. It translates to CASSEADRANTEAFF.

This clone has just one count. This chain connects TRBV13 to TRBJ2-7, with TRBD1 matching 7 bases. CDR3 length equals 16 residues. The V segment lost 5 bases and the J segment 5 bases; nucleotides outside the gene matches: 15. Germline V gene data show CDR1 as PRHDT and CDR2 as FYEKMQ (reference sequence). The chain's CDR3 is CASSTSKQNRGDEQYF. As DNA, the CDR3 is TGTGCCAGCAGCACAAGCAAGCAAAACAGGGGAGACGAGCAGTACTTC.

J is TRBJ2-2 and V is TRBV4-3, with D perhaps matching TRBD1 (6 bases). From germline, CDR1 is LGHNA and CDR2 YSLEER. The CDR3 is 15 amino acids. With 2 bases removed from V and 5 bases from J, the gap between germline ends came to 12 bases. The chain's CDR3 is CASSQTGFSTGELFF. CDR3 sequence (DNA): TGCGCCAGCAGCCAAACAGGGTTTTCAACCGGGGAGCTGTTTTTT.

This clone was found once. This may come from a read error, since a much larger clone is one base off. The CDR3 here is CASSLARDSFRYDYTF. In DNA, the CDR3 is TGTGCCAGCAGCTTAGCCCGGGACTCTTTTCGCTATGACTACACCTTC. This chain connects TRBV7-9 to TRBJ1-2; D perhaps matches TRBD1 (5 bases). The germline CDR1 and CDR2 sequences are SEHNR and FQNEAQ (reference sequence). The CDR3 contains 16 residues.

The CDR3 spells CASSPIPTGSTEAFF. CDR3 DNA: TGTGCCAGCAGTCCCATTCCGACAGGGTCCACTGAAGCTTTCTTT. The J gene is TRBJ1-1, the V gene TRBV27, with 7 bases identical to TRBD1. CDR1 MNHEY and CDR2 SMNVEV come from the germline V gene (reference sequence). The CDR3 has 15 residues. V lost 5 bases and J lost 4; bases outside the gene matches: 10.

The CDR3 nucleotides are TGTGCCAGCAGCGGAACAGGGGGCCGCTACGAGCAGTACTTC. It encodes CASSGTGGRYEQYF. The chain uses TRBV5-6 and TRBJ2-7; 9 positions match TRBD1. Per germline, CDR1 SGHDT and CDR2 YYEEEE. The J segment lost 3 bases and the V segment lost 4 bases, leaving 5 bases of the junction unmatched. The CDR3 sequence is 14 residues long.

This clone turned up a few times. The chain combines TRBV9 with TRBJ1-1; the match to TRBD1 covers 7 bases. The V segment lost 2 bases and the J segment 4 bases; nucleotides outside the gene matches: 8. Germline V lookup: CDR1 SGDLS, CDR2 YYNGEE. The CDR3 has 15 amino acids. CDR3 sequence (DNA): TGTGCCAGCAGCGTTGGGACAGTCTACTCCACTGAAGCTTTCTTT. Its translation: CASSVGTVYSTEAFF.

This clone was recorded once. The chain links TRBV9 to TRBJ2-6, with TRBD1 identical over 7 bases. The CDR3 length is 16 residues. Germline loops: CDR1 SGDLS, CDR2 YYNGEE. V dropped 0 bases and J dropped 4; count of bases not matched to a gene: 4. The DNA of the CDR3 is TGTGCCAGCAGCGTAGCAGGGGGTCTGGGGGCCAACGTCCTGACTTTC. Translating it yields CASSVAGGLGANVLTF.

This clone appeared a single time. CDR3 amino acids: CASSQDRGLLGTDTQYF. In nucleotides, the CDR3 is TGCGCCAGCAGCCAAGATAGGGGGCTTCTGGGCACAGATACGCAGTATTTT. This rearrangement joins TRBV4-3 to TRBJ2-3; 7 bases fit TRBD1. CDR1 is LGHNA and CDR2 is YSLEER in the germline V gene. The CDR3 contains 17 residues. The J segment lost 1 base and the V segment lost 0 bases, leaving 7 bases of the junction unmatched.

This clone was seen once. The chain is built from TRBV10-3 and TRBJ2-7, with D maybe TRBD2 (6 bases). V lost 11 bases and J lost 4, with 15 bases in between. Germline V gene data show CDR1 as ENHRY and CDR2 as SYGVKD. The CDR3 loop spans 12 amino acids. The CDR3 DNA sequence: TGTGCCGGCGGGGTTGGAGGGTACGAGCAGTACTTC. Translated, it gives CAGGVGGYEQYF.

Turning to this clone: The germline gene is not matched at one end of the junction; a read error may be the cause. The V and J genes are TRBV7-9 and TRBJ1-2; 10 nucleotides match TRBD1. This CDR3 is built from 15 residues. CDR1 and CDR2 from the germline V gene are SEHNR and FQNEAQ (reference sequence). CDR3 DNA sequence: TGCGCCAGCAGCGCCTCCGGGACAGGGGTAGGTGGCTACACCTTC. The encoded protein is CASSASGTGVGGYTF.

The chain recombines TRBV6-5 with TRBJ2-7; maybe TRBD1 (6 bases). The CDR3 length is 15 residues. The ends were cut back, 6 bases at V and 6 bases at J, with 21 bases in the middle. CDR1 and CDR2 from the germline V gene are MNHEY and SVGAGI. CDR3 in amino acids: CASRPSEGGPVEQYF. In DNA, the CDR3 is TGTGCCAGCAGGCCCTCGGAAGGGGGACCGGTCGAGCAGTACTTC.

The chain has TRBV4-3 and TRBJ2-7; D gene uncertain. The ends were cut back, 0 bases at V and 3 bases at J, with 9 bases in the middle. This CDR3 comprises 14 residues. Per the germline V gene, CDR1 is LGHNA and CDR2 is YSLEER. As DNA, the CDR3 is TGCGCCAGCAGCCAAGATAGTGATGACTACGAGCAGTACTTC. Protein sequence: CASSQDSDDYEQYF.

The chain uses TRBV6-4 and TRBJ1-1; D gene uncertain. The CDR3 loop spans 15 amino acids. CDR1 is MRHNA and CDR2 is SNTAGT in the germline V gene. Trimming removed 7 bases at V and 4 bases at J, with 19 bases between. The CDR3 loop is CASKARPGPSTEAFF. The CDR3 nucleotides are TGTGCCAGCAAGGCGCGTCCGGGTCCCAGCACTGAAGCTTTCTTT.

The chain has TRBV9 and TRBJ1-2; D remains unclear. CDR1 and CDR2 (germline): SGDLS, YYNGEE. This CDR3 is built from 10 residues. V was cut by 3 bases and J by 8 bases, with 5 bases left in between. CDR3 bases: TGTGCCAGCAGCGGCCGGGGCTACACCTTC. Translated: CASSGRGYTF.

The chain carries TRBV7-3 and TRBJ2-1, with D perhaps TRBD2 (5 bases). The CDR3 extends over 17 amino acids. Germline lookup yields CDR1 SGHTA and CDR2 FQGTGA. Trimming cost V 4 bases and J 3 bases, with 19 bases left between them. CDR3 amino acids: CASSSYPEGAYYNEQFF. CDR3 DNA: TGTGCCAGCAGCTCCTATCCAGAGGGTGCCTACTACAATGAGCAGTTCTTC.

The chain has TRBV5-6 and TRBJ1-2, with D unclear. V shed 4 bases and J shed 0 bases, with 4 bases lying between them. Germline V gene lookup returns CDR1 SGHDT and CDR2 YYEEEE. This CDR3 is 12 amino acids long. CDR3 in DNA: TGTGCCAGCAGCCCCTCTAACTATGGCTACACCTTC. Translated: CASSPSNYGYTF.

The genes are TRBV6-5 and TRBJ1-1, with TRBD1 matching 7 bases. Germline trimming cut 7 bases from V and 1 base from J; bases unmatched to any gene: 6. CDR1 is MNHEY and CDR2 is SVGAGI in the germline V gene. This CDR3 has 14 amino acids. The DNA for the CDR3 is TGTGCCAGCAAGAACAGGGGAGGGAACACTGAAGCTTTCTTT. Amino acid sequence: CASKNRGGNTEAFF.

The V call is TRBV7-2, the J call TRBJ2-7, with D possibly TRBD2 on 5 matching bases. CDR3 length: 14 amino acids. V lost 0 bases to trimming and J lost 4 bases, with 10 bases between them. Germline V lookup: CDR1 SGHTA, CDR2 FQGNSA. DNA of the CDR3: TGTGCCAGCAGCTTAGCCCGGGAAGGGTACGAGCAGTACTTC. Protein: CASSLAREGYEQYF.

CDR3 bases: TGTGCTAGTGGTTTGGGCCCCACAGGGGGCTTCACTGAAGCTTTCTTT. Amino acid sequence: CASGLGPTGGFTEAFF. The chain couples TRBV12-5 to TRBJ1-1, with 9 bases that match TRBD1. CDR1 is LGHNT, CDR2 FRNRAP, per germline. V lost 1 base, J lost 4 bases, and 7 bases stayed unmatched. This CDR3 has 16 amino acids.

The J gene is TRBJ2-1, the V gene TRBV7-2; no definite D call. CDR3 length equals 16 residues. V was clipped by 5 bases and J by 1 base, with 15 bases between them. Germline CDR1 is SGHTA and CDR2 is FQGNSA. CDR3 in amino acids: CASSPFAAASYNEQFF. The CDR3 DNA reads TGTGCCAGCAGCCCCTTCGCTGCGGCGTCCTACAATGAGCAGTTCTTC.

In regard to this clone: Additional DNA sequences in this sample encode the identical CDR3. The CDR3 DNA reads TGTGCCTGGAGTTTAGACAGCTACGAGCAGTACTTC. It codes for CAWSLDSYEQYF. The J gene is TRBJ2-7, the V gene TRBV30; TRBD1 might be the D (5 bases). Germline V gives CDR1 GTSNPN, CDR2 SVGIG (reference sequence). The CDR3 contains 12 residues. V lost 2 bases and J lost 3, with 8 bases in between.

This clone was observed a single time. V usage is TRBV27 and J usage is TRBJ1-1; 7 nucleotides line up with TRBD1. The CDR3 runs to 15 residues. V lost 4 bases and J lost 7; bases outside the gene matches: 12. Germline loops: CDR1 MNHEY, CDR2 SMNVEV (reference sequence). CDR3 DNA: TGTGCCAGCAGTTCCCGGCTTGACAGGGATCTTGAAGCTTTCTTT. Protein sequence: CASSSRLDRDLEAFF.

This clone appeared a single time. V and J are TRBV27 and TRBJ2-3, with a weak D call TRBD2 (5 bases). The germline V gene has CDR1 MNHEY and CDR2 SMNVEV (reference sequence). The CDR3 covers 16 residues. The V gene lost 5 bases and the J gene lost 3 bases, with 18 bases spanning the gap. In DNA, the CDR3 is TGTGCCAGCAGTGCCCAGGAGGATCTATTTACAGATACGCAGTATTTT. Translated, it gives CASSAQEDLFTDTQYF.